This section outlines one T cell receptor (beta chain) sequence together with its context. The CDR3 runs 17 residues. Germline V lookup: CDR1 MGHRA, CDR2 YSYEKL. J lost 9 bases, V lost 0 bases, and 7 bases had no gene match. These data come from a study of blood T cells in healthy people across ages. The use of a sample-barcoded 5' primer and a J-beta primer mix characterized a second PCR of roughly 6 to 11 cycles. From the 5' RACE reads, TCRdb called clonotypes with MiXCR, one entry per CDR3 protein. The sample gives about 510,000 distinct CDR3 sequences, about 27% of which show up once; about 3.9% is in the top ten. The sample was also linked to a second study, of T cells of mothers and their children. That paper states: In each mother, TCR beta CDR3 reads exceeded 8.5 million; in each child, they numbered approximately 3.3 million. When mothers and children were related, their normalized repertoire overlap, which was always slightly higher, did not differ significantly from that of unrelated pairs.

What was sequenced was blood. This chain links TRBV4-1 with TRBJ2-4; the match to TRBD2 covers 14 bases. The source is a boy younger than 10 in good health. The CDR3 DNA reads TGCGCCAGCAGCCAAGACCCGGGACTAGCGGGGGAAGGCATTCAGTACTTC. Residues: CASSQDPGLAGEGIQYF.